This T cell receptor beta chain was identified in a study of T-cell memory formation after mild COVID-19. TCRdb redid the calling of the 5' RACE reads with MiXCR, one entry per CDR3 protein. The sample yields about 240,000 distinct CDR3 sequences, 7.5% to 10% seen once. This clonotype occurred a few times. The CDR3 is 13 amino acids. The V and J ends lost 1 base and 6 bases respectively, with 10 bases between them. The germline CDR1 and CDR2 sequences are SGHAT and FQNNGV. The gene calls are TRBV11-2 and TRBJ2-7; D is perhaps TRBD2 (5 bases). Sequencing was carried out using PBMCs or a T cell subset sorted from them (not recorded which). The clonotype comes from a man between 18 and 35 years old who had mild COVID-19 (a few samples of this study predate the infection). Cell type and time point are not known. The CDR3 region has the DNA TGTGCCAGCAGCTTAGTTGGACTCCCCGAGCAGTACTTC. Amino acids: CASSLVGLPEQYF. Looking up the rest from reference TRBV11-2 and TRBJ2-7 gives the full variable domain: EAGVAQSPRYKIIEKRQSVAFWCNPISGHATLYWYQQILGQGPKLLIQFQNNGVVDDSQLPKDRFSAERLKGVDSTLKIQPAKLEDSAVYLCASSLVGLPEQYFGPGTRLTVT.